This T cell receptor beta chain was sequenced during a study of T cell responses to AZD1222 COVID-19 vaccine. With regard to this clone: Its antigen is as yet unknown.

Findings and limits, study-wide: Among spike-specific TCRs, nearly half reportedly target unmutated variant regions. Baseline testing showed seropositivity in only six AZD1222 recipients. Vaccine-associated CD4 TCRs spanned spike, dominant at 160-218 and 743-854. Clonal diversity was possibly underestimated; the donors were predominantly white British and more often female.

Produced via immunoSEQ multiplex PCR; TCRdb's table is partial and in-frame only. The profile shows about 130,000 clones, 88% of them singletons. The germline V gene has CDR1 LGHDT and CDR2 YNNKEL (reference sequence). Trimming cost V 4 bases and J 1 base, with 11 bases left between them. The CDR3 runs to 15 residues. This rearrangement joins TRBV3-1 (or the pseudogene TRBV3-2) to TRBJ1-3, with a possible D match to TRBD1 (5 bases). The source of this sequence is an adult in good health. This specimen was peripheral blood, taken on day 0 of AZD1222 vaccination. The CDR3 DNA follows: TGTGCCAGCAGCCTAGGGACGCAATCTGGAAACACCATATATTTT. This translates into CASSLGTQSGNTIYF.